This T cell receptor (beta chain) was identified in a study of PD-1 blockade in classical Hodgkin lymphoma. Study-wide findings and caveats: Diversity in CD4+ TCRs, unlike that measured in CD8+ TCRs, had risen significantly by C4D1. The authors excluded patients who started nivolumab under 1 year after ASCT. Newly diagnosed patients reportedly had lower baseline TCR diversity than healthy donors.

Points on this clone: Its antigen is not identified.

The assay was immunoSEQ multiplex PCR, and TCRdb's table has in-frame clones only and misses some. Of more than 30,000 clones in the sample, over 65% were seen once. Each patient experienced a relapse that followed autologous stem cell transplantation, and brentuximab vedotin exposure varied. This specimen was peripheral blood mononuclear cells (PBMCs), taken before the second cycle of nivolumab. The origin of this receptor is a human donor with classical Hodgkin lymphoma.

In nucleotides, the CDR3 is TGTGCCAGCAGCTCCACGACAGGGCCCGGGGATAGCAATCAGCCCCAGCATTTT. Its protein product is CASSSTTGPGDSNQPQHF. V gene TRBV5-4 combines with J gene TRBJ1-5, with 7 bases identical to TRBD1. CDR3 length equals 18 residues. The V segment lost 3 bases and the J segment 0 bases; nucleotides outside the gene matches: 12. CDR1 SGHNT and CDR2 YYREEE come from the germline V gene (reference sequence).